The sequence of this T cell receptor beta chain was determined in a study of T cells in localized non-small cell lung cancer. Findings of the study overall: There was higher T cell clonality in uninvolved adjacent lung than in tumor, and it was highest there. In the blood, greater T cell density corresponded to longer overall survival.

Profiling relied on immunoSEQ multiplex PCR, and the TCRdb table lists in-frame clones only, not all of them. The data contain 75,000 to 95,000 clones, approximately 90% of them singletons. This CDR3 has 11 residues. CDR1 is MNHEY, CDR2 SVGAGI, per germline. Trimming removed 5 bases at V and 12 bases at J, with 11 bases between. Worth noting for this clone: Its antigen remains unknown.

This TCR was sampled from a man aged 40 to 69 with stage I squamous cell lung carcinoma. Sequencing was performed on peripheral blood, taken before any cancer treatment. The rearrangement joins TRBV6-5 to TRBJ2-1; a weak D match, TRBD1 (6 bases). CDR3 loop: CASSTQGAQFF. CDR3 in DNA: TGTGCCAGCAGTACACAGGGAGCGCAGTTCTTC.